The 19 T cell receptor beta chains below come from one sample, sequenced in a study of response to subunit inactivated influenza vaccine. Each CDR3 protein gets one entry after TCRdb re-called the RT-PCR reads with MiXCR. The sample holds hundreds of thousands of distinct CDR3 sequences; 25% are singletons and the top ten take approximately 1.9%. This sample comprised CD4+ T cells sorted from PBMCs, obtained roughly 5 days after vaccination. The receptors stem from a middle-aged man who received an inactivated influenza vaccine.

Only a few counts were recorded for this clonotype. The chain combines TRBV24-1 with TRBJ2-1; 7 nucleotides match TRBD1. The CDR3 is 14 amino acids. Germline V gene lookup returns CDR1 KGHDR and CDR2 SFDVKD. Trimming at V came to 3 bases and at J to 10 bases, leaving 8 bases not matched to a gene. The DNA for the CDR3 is TGTGCCACCAGTGATACCGGGACAGCCTACGAGCAGTTCTTC. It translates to CATSDTGTAYEQFF.

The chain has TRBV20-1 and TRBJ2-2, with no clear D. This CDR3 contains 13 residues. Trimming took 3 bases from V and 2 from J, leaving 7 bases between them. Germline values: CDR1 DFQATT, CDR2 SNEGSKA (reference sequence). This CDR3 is CSARNTNTGELFF. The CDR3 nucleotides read TGCAGTGCTAGGAACACAAACACCGGGGAGCTGTTTTTT.

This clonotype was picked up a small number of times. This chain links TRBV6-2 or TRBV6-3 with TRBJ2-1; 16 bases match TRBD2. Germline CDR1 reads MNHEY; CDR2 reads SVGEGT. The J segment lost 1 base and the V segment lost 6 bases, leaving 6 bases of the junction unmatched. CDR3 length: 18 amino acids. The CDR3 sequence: CASRPGLAGGKSYNEQFF. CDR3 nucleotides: TGTGCCAGCAGACCGGGACTAGCGGGAGGGAAGTCCTACAATGAGCAGTTCTTC.

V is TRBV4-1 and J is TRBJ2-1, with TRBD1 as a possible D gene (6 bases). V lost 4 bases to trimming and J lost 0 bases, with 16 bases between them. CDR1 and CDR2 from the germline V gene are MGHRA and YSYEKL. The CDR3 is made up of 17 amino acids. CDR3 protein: CASSPRGHQLSYNEQFF. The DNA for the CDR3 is TGCGCCAGCAGCCCCCGGGGACACCAACTCTCCTACAATGAGCAGTTCTTC.

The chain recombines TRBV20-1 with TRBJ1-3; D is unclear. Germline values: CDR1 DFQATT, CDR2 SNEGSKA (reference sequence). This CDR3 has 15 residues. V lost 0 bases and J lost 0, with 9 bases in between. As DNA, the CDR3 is TGCAGTGCTAGAGATCCCACCGGCTCTGGAAACACCATATATTTT. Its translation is CSARDPTGSGNTIYF.

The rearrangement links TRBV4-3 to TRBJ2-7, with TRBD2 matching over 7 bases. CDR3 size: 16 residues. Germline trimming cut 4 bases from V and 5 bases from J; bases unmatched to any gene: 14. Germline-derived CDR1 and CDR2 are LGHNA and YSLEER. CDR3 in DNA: TGCGCCAGCAGCCTTGGAAAGGGAGGGAGCGGCAACGAGCAGTACTTC. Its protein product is CASSLGKGGSGNEQYF.

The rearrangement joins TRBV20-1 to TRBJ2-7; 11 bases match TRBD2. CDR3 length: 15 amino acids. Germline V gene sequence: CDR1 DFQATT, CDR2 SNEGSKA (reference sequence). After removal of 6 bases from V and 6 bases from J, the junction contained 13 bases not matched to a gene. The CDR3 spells CSAKSTSGSLVEQYF. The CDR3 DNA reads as TGCAGTGCAAAATCTACTAGCGGGAGTCTGGTCGAGCAGTACTTC.

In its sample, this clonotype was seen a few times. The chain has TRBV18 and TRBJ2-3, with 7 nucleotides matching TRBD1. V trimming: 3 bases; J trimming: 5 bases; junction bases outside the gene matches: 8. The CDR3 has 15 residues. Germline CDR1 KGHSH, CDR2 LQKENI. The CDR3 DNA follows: TGTGCCAGCTCACCCTCCGGGACAGTTAGAGATACGCAGTATTTT. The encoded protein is CASSPSGTVRDTQYF.

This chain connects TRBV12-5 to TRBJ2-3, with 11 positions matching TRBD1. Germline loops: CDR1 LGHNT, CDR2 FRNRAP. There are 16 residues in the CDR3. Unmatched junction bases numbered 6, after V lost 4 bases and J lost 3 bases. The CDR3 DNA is TGTGCTAGTGGTTCGGGGACAGGGGGGCCGACAGATACGCAGTATTTT. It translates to CASGSGTGGPTDTQYF.

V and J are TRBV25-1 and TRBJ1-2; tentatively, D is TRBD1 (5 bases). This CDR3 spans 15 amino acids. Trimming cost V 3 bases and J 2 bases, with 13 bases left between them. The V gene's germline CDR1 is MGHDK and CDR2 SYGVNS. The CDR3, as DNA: TGTGCCAGCAGTGATAGGGGCTCAGGGAACTATGGCTACACCTTC. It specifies CASSDRGSGNYGYTF.

The CDR3 reads CASDTGTLPPNTGELFF. In DNA, the CDR3 is TGTGCCAGTGACACCGGGACGCTCCCTCCGAACACCGGGGAGCTGTTTTTT. V usage is TRBV19 and J usage is TRBJ2-2, with D possibly being TRBD1 or TRBD2 (5 bases each). Trimming took 8 bases from V and 0 from J, leaving 19 bases between them. Germline values: CDR1 LNHDA, CDR2 SQIVND (reference sequence). The CDR3 spans 17 residues.

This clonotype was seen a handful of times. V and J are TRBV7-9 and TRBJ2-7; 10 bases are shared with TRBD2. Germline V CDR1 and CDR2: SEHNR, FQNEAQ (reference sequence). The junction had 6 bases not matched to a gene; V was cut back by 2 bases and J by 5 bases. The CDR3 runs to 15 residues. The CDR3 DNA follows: TGTGCCAGCAGCTTAAAACTAGCGGGGAGCGACGAGCAGTACTTC. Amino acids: CASSLKLAGSDEQYF. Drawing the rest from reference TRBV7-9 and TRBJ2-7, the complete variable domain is DTGVSQNPRHKITKRGQNVTFRCDPISEHNRLYWYRQTLGQGPEFLTYFQNEAQLEKSRLLSDRFSAERPKGSFSTLEIQRTEQGDSAMYLCASSLKLAGSDEQYFGPGTRLTVT.

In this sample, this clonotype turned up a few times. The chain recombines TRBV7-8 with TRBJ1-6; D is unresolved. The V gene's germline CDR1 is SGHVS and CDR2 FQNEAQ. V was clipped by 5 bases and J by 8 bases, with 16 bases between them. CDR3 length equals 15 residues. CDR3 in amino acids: CASSPDGVNYSPLHF. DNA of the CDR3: TGTGCCAGCAGCCCGGACGGAGTTAATTATTCACCCCTCCACTTT.

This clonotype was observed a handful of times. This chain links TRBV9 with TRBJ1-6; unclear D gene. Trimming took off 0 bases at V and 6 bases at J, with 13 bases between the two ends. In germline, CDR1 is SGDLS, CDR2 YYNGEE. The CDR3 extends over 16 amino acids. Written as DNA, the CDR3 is TGTGCCAGCAGCGTAGGGACCGACCCTAGTAATTCACCCCTCCACTTT. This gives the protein CASSVGTDPSNSPLHF.

CDR3 region: CASSPQGGYNSPLHF. As DNA, the CDR3 is TGTGCCAGCAGCCCACAGGGGGGGTATAATTCACCCCTCCACTTT. The chain has TRBV4-2 and TRBJ1-6, with 8 bases identical to TRBD1. V dropped 4 bases and J dropped 4; count of bases not matched to a gene: 3. In germline, CDR1 is LGHNA, CDR2 YNFKEQ. The CDR3 loop spans 15 amino acids.

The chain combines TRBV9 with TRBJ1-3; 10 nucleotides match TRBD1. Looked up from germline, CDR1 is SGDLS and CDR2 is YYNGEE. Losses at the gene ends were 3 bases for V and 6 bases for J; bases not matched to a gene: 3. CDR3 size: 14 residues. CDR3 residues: CASSEGQGSNTIYF. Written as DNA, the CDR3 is TGTGCCAGCAGCGAGGGACAGGGGTCAAACACCATATATTTT.

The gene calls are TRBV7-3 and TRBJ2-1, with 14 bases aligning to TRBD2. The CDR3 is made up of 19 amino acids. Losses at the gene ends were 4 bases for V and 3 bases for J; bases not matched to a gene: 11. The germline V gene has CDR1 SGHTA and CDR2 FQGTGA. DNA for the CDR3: TGTGCCAGCAGCTCCTCGGGACTAGCGGGGGACGGCGGCTACAATGAGCAGTTCTTC. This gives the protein CASSSSGLAGDGGYNEQFF. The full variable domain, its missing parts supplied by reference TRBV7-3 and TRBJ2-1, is GAGVSQTPSNKVTEKGKYVELRCDPISGHTALYWYRQSLGQGPEFLIYFQGTGAADDSGLPNDRFFAVRPEGSVSTLKIQRTERGDSAVYLCASSSSGLAGDGGYNEQFFGPGTRLTVL.

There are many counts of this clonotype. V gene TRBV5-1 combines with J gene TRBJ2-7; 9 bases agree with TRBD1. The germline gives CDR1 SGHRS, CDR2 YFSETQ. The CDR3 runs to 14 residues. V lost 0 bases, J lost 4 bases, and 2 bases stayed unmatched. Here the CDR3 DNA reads TGCGCCAGCAGCTTGGAGGGACAGGGATACGAGCAGTACTTC. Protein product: CASSLEGQGYEQYF.

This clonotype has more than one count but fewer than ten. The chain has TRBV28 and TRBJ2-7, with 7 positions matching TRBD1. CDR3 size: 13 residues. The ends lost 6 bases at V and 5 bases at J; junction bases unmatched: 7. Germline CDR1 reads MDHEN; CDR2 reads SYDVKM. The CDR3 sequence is CASRLEGAHEQYF. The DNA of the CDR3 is TGTGCCAGCAGGTTAGAGGGGGCCCACGAGCAGTACTTC.